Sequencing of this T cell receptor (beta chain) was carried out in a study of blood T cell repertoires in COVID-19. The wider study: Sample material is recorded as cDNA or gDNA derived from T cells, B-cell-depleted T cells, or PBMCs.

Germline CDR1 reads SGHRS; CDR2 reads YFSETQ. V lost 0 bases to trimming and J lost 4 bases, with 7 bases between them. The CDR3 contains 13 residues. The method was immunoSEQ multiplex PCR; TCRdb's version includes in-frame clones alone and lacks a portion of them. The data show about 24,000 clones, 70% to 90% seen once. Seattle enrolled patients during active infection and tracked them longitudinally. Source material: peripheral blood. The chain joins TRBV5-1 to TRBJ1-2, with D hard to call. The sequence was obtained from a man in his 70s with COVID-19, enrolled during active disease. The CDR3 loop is CASSLEARYGYTF. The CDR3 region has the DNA TGCGCCAGCAGCTTGGAAGCCCGCTATGGCTACACCTTC.